One and the same sample provided the 7 T cell receptor beta chains below, sequenced in a study of identical twins. TCRdb independently ran MiXCR on the 5' RACE reads; one entry per CDR3 protein. The data hold nearly 650,000 distinct CDR3 sequences, with 7.1% observed a single time. The sample also formed part of further work on yellow fever vaccine responses in identical twins.

Sequencing used PBMCs. These receptors were obtained from a woman under 30 in good health.

V usage is TRBV10-3 and J usage is TRBJ1-1; D is possibly TRBD1 (5 bases). V was pared by 3 bases and J by 0 bases, with 17 bases between. The CDR3 sequence is 17 residues long. CDR1 and CDR2 (germline): ENHRY, SYGVKD. Written as DNA, the CDR3 is TGTGCCATCAGTGAAAACCCGGACAAAGGAATGAACACTGAAGCTTTCTTT. Translation gives CAISENPDKGMNTEAFF.

There are many counts of this clonotype. DNA of the CDR3: TGTGCCAGCAGCGCGGGACTAGTGGAAGAGACCCAGTACTTC. Residues: CASSAGLVEETQYF. This chain links TRBV7-9 with TRBJ2-5; TRBD2 matches 8 bases. CDR1 is SEHNR, CDR2 FQNEAQ, per germline (reference sequence). The CDR3 spans 14 residues. Trimming removed 5 bases from V and 3 bases from J; junction bases left unmatched: 5.

This clonotype was picked up many times. This sequence joins TRBV12-3 or TRBV12-4 and TRBJ2-1; 10 positions match TRBD2. V gave up 7 bases and J gave up 9 bases; unmatched junction bases: 15. The CDR3 is 16 residues long. For the CDR3, the DNA is TGTGCCAGCACGAAACTAGCGGGGACAGGAATGGGTGAGCAGTTCTTC. Its protein is CASTKLAGTGMGEQFF.

The chain combines TRBV5-1 with TRBJ2-3; D gene uncertain. This CDR3 spans 13 amino acids. CDR1 is SGHRS and CDR2 is YFSETQ in the germline V gene. V shed 4 bases and J shed 0 bases, with 6 bases lying between them. Here the CDR3 reads CASSQHSTDTQYF. The DNA of the CDR3 is TGCGCCAGCAGCCAACACAGCACAGATACGCAGTATTTT.

This clonotype was found a few times. This chain links TRBV10-3 with TRBJ2-7; D may be TRBD1 (5 bases). Trimming left V 10 bases short and J 5 bases short, with 15 bases between. CDR3 length: 12 amino acids. CDR1 and CDR2 from the germline V gene are ENHRY and SYGVKD. DNA for the CDR3: TGTGCCACCGCAGGGTATCGCCACGAGCAGTACGTC. Encoded protein: CATAGYRHEQYV.

This clonotype was observed a handful of times. CDR3 bases: TGTGCCAGCAGTTTCTCTAGGCTGGCTAGCGGGAGTCCTGAGCAGTTCTTC. Translating gives CASSFSRLASGSPEQFF. This chain links TRBV12-3 or TRBV12-4 with TRBJ2-1; TRBD2 matches at 10 bases. The CDR3 runs to 17 residues. V gave up 3 bases and J gave up 9 bases; unmatched junction bases: 14.

This clonotype was seen repeatedly, ten times or more. The rearrangement uses TRBV15 and TRBJ1-2, with D perhaps matching TRBD1 (6 bases). The CDR3 is 16 residues long. CDR1 is LNHNV and CDR2 is YYDKDF in the germline V gene (reference sequence). The V end was cut by 4 bases, the J end by 0 bases, with 15 bases between. Here the CDR3 reads CATSTGQSVSNYGYTF. CDR3 nucleotides: TGTGCCACCAGCACCGGACAGTCCGTTTCTAACTATGGCTACACCTTC.